A single sample gave rise to the 25 T cell receptor beta chains below, sequenced in a study of blood T cell repertoires in COVID-19. Only in-frame clones appear in the TCRdb table, and some are missing; sequencing was by immunoSEQ multiplex PCR. This table has about 64,000 clones, more than 75% appearing once. Sequencing was carried out using PBMCs or T cells enriched from blood (not recorded which). These receptors were collected from a woman in her forties who had recovered from COVID-19.

The chain couples TRBV27 to TRBJ1-1; maybe TRBD1 (6 bases). CDR1 is MNHEY and CDR2 is SMNVEV in the germline V gene (reference sequence). The CDR3 consists of 15 residues. V was cut by 0 bases and J by 1 base, with 9 bases left in between. CDR3 in DNA: TGTGCCAGCAGTTTATCGACAGGAACGAACACTGAAGCTTTCTTT. As protein: CASSLSTGTNTEAFF.

V and J are TRBV19 and TRBJ2-3; weak D call: TRBD1 (6 bases). The CDR3 contains 14 residues. Trimming removed 4 bases at V and 8 bases at J, with 16 bases between. The germline gives CDR1 LNHDA, CDR2 SQIVND (reference sequence). The CDR3 reads CASSKGQAGATQYF. CDR3 in DNA: TGTGCCAGTAGTAAGGGACAAGCAGGCGCTACGCAGTATTTT.

The rearrangement uses TRBV5-1 and TRBJ2-7, with D possibly being TRBD1 (5 bases). V was shortened by 4 bases and J by 5 bases, with 13 bases between the two germline ends. Per germline, CDR1 SGHRS and CDR2 YFSETQ. CDR3 size: 13 residues. The CDR3 is CASSVGVFDEQYF. DNA of the CDR3: TGCGCCAGCAGCGTAGGGGTGTTCGACGAGCAGTACTTC.

The chain joins TRBV11-2 to TRBJ1-4; tentatively, D is TRBD1 (6 bases). V was trimmed by 4 bases and J by 4 bases, leaving 13 bases between them. There are 15 residues in the CDR3. Germline lookup yields CDR1 SGHAT and CDR2 FQNNGV. The CDR3 coding sequence is TGTGCCAGCAGCTCACAGGGAATTGTTAATGAAAAACTGTTTTTT. Translation: CASSSQGIVNEKLFF.

The chain is built from TRBV7-9 and TRBJ2-7; 9 bases align to TRBD1. V was clipped by 1 base and J by 4 bases; unmatched bases: 2. CDR1 SEHNR and CDR2 FQNEAQ come from the germline V gene (reference sequence). The CDR3 extends over 14 amino acids. The CDR3 protein is CASSLEQGAYEQYF. Written as DNA, the CDR3 is TGTGCCAGCAGCTTAGAACAGGGGGCTTACGAGCAGTACTTC.

The rearrangement uses TRBV11-3 and TRBJ2-7; 8 nucleotides line up with TRBD1. CDR1 is SGHNT and CDR2 is YENEEA in the germline V gene. V lost 5 bases to trimming and J lost 7 bases; unmatched junction nucleotides: 13. The CDR3 length is 15 residues. The CDR3 is CASSPRRGQGGEQYF. The CDR3 coding sequence is TGTGCCAGCAGCCCCCGACGAGGACAGGGAGGAGAGCAGTACTTC.

The chain carries TRBV10-2 and TRBJ2-4, with 9 positions matching TRBD2. The CDR3 sequence is 17 residues long. Germline loops: CDR1 WSHSY, CDR2 SAAADI. V was pared by 6 bases and J by 0 bases, with 9 bases of the junction left unmatched. The CDR3 region has the DNA TGCGCCAGCAGGGGCGGGGGGGCGTATGTAGCCAAAAACATTCAGTACTTC. Translating it yields CASRGGGAYVAKNIQYF.

The CDR3 bases are TGTGCCAGCGCGTCCGGACAGGGGAATGAAAAACTGTTTTTT. Its translation: CASASGQGNEKLFF. The chain recombines TRBV2 with TRBJ1-4; TRBD1 matches at 9 bases. Unmatched junction bases numbered 6, after V lost 8 bases and J lost 5 bases. The CDR3 loop spans 14 amino acids. Germline V gene sequence: CDR1 SNHLY, CDR2 FYNNEI.

With regard to this clone: The same CDR3 also results from other DNA sequences found in this sample. The V and J genes are TRBV14 and TRBJ1-3; tentative D call: TRBD1 (5 bases). This CDR3 is built from 15 residues. CDR1 is SGHDN, CDR2 FVKESK, per germline. V gave up 3 bases and J gave up 0 bases, with 9 bases separating them. CDR3 loop: CASSHRGSSGNTIYF. CDR3 sequence (DNA): TGTGCCAGCAGCCACCGGGGGTCCTCTGGAAACACCATATATTTT.

V is TRBV6-4 and J is TRBJ2-2, with D uncertain. The CDR3 is made up of 15 amino acids. V dropped 0 bases and J dropped 6 bases, with 11 bases sitting between them. In germline, CDR1 is MRHNA, CDR2 SNTAGT. The CDR3 loop reads CASSDSSRTPGELFF. The CDR3 nucleotides are TGTGCCAGCAGTGACTCTAGCAGAACACCCGGGGAGCTGTTTTTT.

Only a few counts were recorded for this clone. This rearrangement joins TRBV14 to TRBJ1-3, with 9 bases aligning to TRBD1. J was trimmed by 2 bases and V by 4 bases; bases with no gene match: 9. The length of the CDR3 is 17 residues. Germline V gene data show CDR1 as SGHDN and CDR2 as FVKESK. The CDR3, as DNA: TGTGCCAGCAGCCGCTTATCCGGGACAGGGCCTGGAAACACCATATATTTT. Protein sequence: CASSRLSGTGPGNTIYF.

The rearrangement links TRBV18 to TRBJ1-5; D call uncertain. Germline CDR1 KGHSH, CDR2 LQKENI. The length of the CDR3 is 15 residues. The germline V and J ends were trimmed by 3 bases and 1 base, with 10 bases remaining between them. For the CDR3, the DNA is TGTGCCAGCTCACCGGACGCGGGGAGCAATCAGCCCCAGCATTTT. Encoded protein: CASSPDAGSNQPQHF.

This clone was seen a handful of times. V and J are TRBV19 and TRBJ1-5, with a weak D call TRBD1 (6 bases). The CDR3 runs 16 residues. CDR1 and CDR2 from the germline V gene are LNHDA and SQIVND (reference sequence). With 3 bases removed from V and 4 bases from J, the gap between germline ends came to 16 bases. The DNA of the CDR3 is TGTGCCAGTAGTATTTTAGGCAGGGGAAATAATCAGCCCCAGCATTTT. Translation: CASSILGRGNNQPQHF.

The V call is TRBV19, the J call TRBJ1-5, with D perhaps TRBD1 (5 bases). With 4 bases removed from V and 0 bases from J, the gap between germline ends came to 13 bases. Germline CDR1 is LNHDA and CDR2 is SQIVND (reference sequence). This CDR3 contains 16 residues. The CDR3 DNA is TGTGCCAGTAGTACGGGGGAGGGTATTAGCAATCAGCCCCAGCATTTT. Its protein is CASSTGEGISNQPQHF.

This chain connects TRBV2 to TRBJ2-5; TRBD2 matches 9 bases. The J segment lost 5 bases and the V segment lost 5 bases, leaving 12 bases of the junction unmatched. The CDR3 loop spans 16 amino acids. The germline gives CDR1 SNHLY, CDR2 FYNNEI. DNA for the CDR3: TGTGCCAGCAGTCTCTTGGCGGGGGGGCTCAGCGAGACCCAGTACTTC. It is translated as CASSLLAGGLSETQYF.

This clone was seen once. This chain joins TRBV19 and TRBJ1-1; D is ambiguous. Trimming removed 5 bases from V and 1 base from J, with 8 bases in between. The CDR3 has 13 residues. Germline V gene lookup returns CDR1 LNHDA and CDR2 SQIVND (reference sequence). The chain's CDR3 is CASSRKPNTEAFF. Written as DNA, the CDR3 is TGTGCCAGTAGTCGTAAGCCGAACACTGAAGCTTTCTTT.

V and J are TRBV19 and TRBJ1-3; no clear D. Germline CDR1 reads LNHDA; CDR2 reads SQIVND (reference sequence). V lost 2 bases and J lost 4, with 15 bases in between. This CDR3 has 16 residues. The CDR3 here is CASSINGFAGGNTIYF. The CDR3 DNA sequence: TGTGCCAGTAGTATAAACGGTTTTGCGGGAGGAAACACCATATATTTT. The full variable domain, with the rest looked up from reference TRBV19 and TRBJ1-3, is DGGITQSPKYLFRKEGQNVTLSCEQNLNHDAMYWYRQDPGQGLRLIYYSQIVNDFQKGDIAEGYSVSREKKESFPLTVTSAQKNPTAFYLCASSINGFAGGNTIYFGEGSWLTVV.

The chain uses TRBV2 and TRBJ2-1; TRBD1 matches at 9 bases. CDR1 and CDR2 (germline): SNHLY, FYNNEI. The CDR3 loop spans 16 amino acids. Trimming removed 6 bases from V and 7 bases from J; junction bases left unmatched: 13. The CDR3 sequence: CASSAPDRGVRNEQFF. Written as DNA, the CDR3 is TGTGCCAGCAGCGCCCCGGACAGGGGAGTCAGGAATGAGCAGTTCTTC.

The chain uses TRBV25-1 and TRBJ2-3; tentative D call: TRBD1 (6 bases). The V gene lost 6 bases and the J gene lost 4 bases, with 20 bases spanning the gap. The CDR3 has 16 amino acids. Germline-derived CDR1 and CDR2 are MGHDK and SYGVNS. Here the CDR3 DNA reads TGTGCCAGCAGAACTCCCCAGACAGGCATCGCAGATACGCAGTATTTT. Translating it yields CASRTPQTGIADTQYF.

This clone occurred once. This chain uses TRBV19 with TRBJ2-2, with TRBD2 matching over 9 bases. Trimming removed 0 bases from V and 3 bases from J; junction bases left unmatched: 5. Germline assignment: CDR1 LNHDA and CDR2 SQIVND (reference sequence). The CDR3 covers 17 residues. The CDR3 sequence is CASSIDLSGGYTGELFF. DNA of the CDR3: TGTGCCAGTAGTATAGATCTAAGCGGGGGGTACACCGGGGAGCTGTTTTTT.

The V gene is TRBV24-1, the J gene TRBJ1-2; D perhaps matches TRBD1 (6 bases). Germline V CDR1 and CDR2: KGHDR, SFDVKD. This CDR3 has 13 residues. The V and J ends lost 12 bases and 4 bases respectively, with 17 bases between them. DNA for the CDR3: TGTGCCCCCCTCTCAGGGGAAGTCTATGGCTACACCTTC. Translation gives CAPLSGEVYGYTF.

This sequence joins TRBV29-1 and TRBJ2-5; 11 nucleotides agree with TRBD2. After removal of 8 bases from V and 4 bases from J, the junction contained 12 bases not matched to a gene. The germline V gene encodes CDR1 SQVTM and CDR2 ANQGSEA. The CDR3 spans 15 residues. The CDR3 spells CSTCFLAGGRETQYF. The CDR3, as DNA: TGCAGCACCTGTTTCTTAGCGGGGGGGCGAGAGACCCAGTACTTC.

The J gene is TRBJ2-7, the V gene TRBV5-5, with 10 bases aligning to TRBD1. Germline CDR1 is SGHKS and CDR2 is YYEKEE (reference sequence). V shed 4 bases and J 3 bases; nucleotides not matched to a gene: 7. The length of the CDR3 is 15 residues. The CDR3 protein is CASSGTGDFYYEQYF. In DNA, the CDR3 is TGTGCCAGCAGCGGGACAGGGGATTTTTACTACGAGCAGTACTTC. The complete variable domain, with remaining parts taken from reference TRBV5-5 and TRBJ2-7, reads DAGVTQSPTHLIKTRGQQVTLRCSPISGHKSVSWYQQVLGQGPQFIFQYYEKEERGRGNFPDRFSARQFPNYSSELNVNALLLGDSALYLCASSGTGDFYYEQYFGPGTRLTVT.

The rearrangement links TRBV7-6 to TRBJ2-5, with TRBD2 matching 8 bases. CDR1 and CDR2 (germline): SGHVS, FNYEAQ. The V gene end was trimmed by 3 bases and the J gene end by 4 bases; junction bases not matched to a gene: 10. The CDR3 is 16 residues long. The CDR3 DNA reads TGTGCCAGCAGCTTGATGGCGGGGGGAGAGGGAGAGACCCAGTACTTC. Amino acids: CASSLMAGGEGETQYF.

The chain couples TRBV14 to TRBJ2-7, with D possibly TRBD1 on 5 matching bases. Germline V gene data show CDR1 as SGHDN and CDR2 as FVKESK. This CDR3 has 13 residues. Trimming cost V 0 bases and J 6 bases, with 9 bases left between them. The CDR3 spells CASSQESRAEQYF. CDR3 bases: TGTGCCAGCAGCCAAGAGTCCAGGGCCGAGCAGTACTTC.